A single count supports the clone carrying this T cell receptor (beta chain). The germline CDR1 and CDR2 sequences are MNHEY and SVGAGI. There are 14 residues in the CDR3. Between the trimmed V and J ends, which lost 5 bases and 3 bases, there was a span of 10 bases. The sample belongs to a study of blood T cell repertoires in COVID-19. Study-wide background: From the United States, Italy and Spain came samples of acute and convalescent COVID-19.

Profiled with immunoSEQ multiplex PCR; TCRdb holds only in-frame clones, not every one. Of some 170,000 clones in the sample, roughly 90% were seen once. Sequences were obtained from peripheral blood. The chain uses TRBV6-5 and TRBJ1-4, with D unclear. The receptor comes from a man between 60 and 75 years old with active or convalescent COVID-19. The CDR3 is CASSPSVANEKLFF. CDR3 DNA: TGTGCCAGCAGTCCCTCAGTTGCTAATGAAAAACTGTTTTTT.